This T cell receptor beta chain was captured by sequencing in a study of blood T cell repertoires in COVID-19. Study-level information: Sites across the United States, Italy and Spain contributed samples from acute and convalescent COVID-19. From T cells, B-cell-depleted T cells, or PBMCs came the material, which was cDNA or gDNA.

How the authors handled the data: Amplification of reference gene primers provided the estimated nucleated cell counts. Only in-frame clones appear in the TCRdb table, and some are missing; sequencing was by immunoSEQ multiplex PCR. Clone size and V and J calls were adopted from that table, with D and trimming inferred from the DNA. The table includes about 170,000 clones, roughly 80% detected once. The CDR3 sequence is 11 residues long. Trimming took 5 bases from V and 5 from J, leaving 10 bases between them. The germline CDR1 and CDR2 sequences are DFQATT and SNEGSKA (reference sequence). This rearrangement joins TRBV20-1 to TRBJ2-7; D perhaps matches TRBD1 (6 bases). This TCR came from a man between 60 and 70 years old with acute or convalescent COVID-19. Sequenced material: peripheral blood. CDR3 in amino acids: CSAYTGNEQYF. The DNA of the CDR3 is TGCAGTGCTTATACAGGGAACGAGCAGTACTTC.